This T cell receptor (beta chain) comes out of a study of CD8 T cells in Susac syndrome. The controls were healthy donors who were matched for age and sex. TEMRA cells were enriched by FACS, while CD8+ and CD4+ T cells were obtained through a negative isolation that was performed magnetically. Germline V CDR1 and CDR2: SGDLS, YYNGEE. The CDR3 spans 17 residues. The V segment lost 0 bases and the J segment 4 bases; nucleotides outside the gene matches: 9. Regarding the study as a whole: The study recognized that the number of individuals in its TCR sequencing and HLA analysis was relatively small.

Roughly 0.5 to 1 ug RNA was reverse transcribed with random hexamers. The immunoSEQ assay covered 54 Vbeta and 13 Jbeta segments for CDR3. TCRdb fed the immunoSEQ multiplex PCR reads into MiXCR, producing one record per CDR3 protein. The data contain 85,000 to 90,000 distinct CDR3 sequences, roughly 91% of them singletons. On this clonotype: Antigen unknown.

Sequencing used CD8+ T cells from PBMCs. The gene calls are TRBV9 and TRBJ1-2, with 10 nucleotides matching TRBD1. This clonotype was sampled from a human donor in good health. The CDR3 coding sequence is TGTGCCAGCAGCGTAGTGGGGACAGGGGCGGCAGGCTATGGCTACACCTTC. Translated: CASSVVGTGAAGYGYTF.